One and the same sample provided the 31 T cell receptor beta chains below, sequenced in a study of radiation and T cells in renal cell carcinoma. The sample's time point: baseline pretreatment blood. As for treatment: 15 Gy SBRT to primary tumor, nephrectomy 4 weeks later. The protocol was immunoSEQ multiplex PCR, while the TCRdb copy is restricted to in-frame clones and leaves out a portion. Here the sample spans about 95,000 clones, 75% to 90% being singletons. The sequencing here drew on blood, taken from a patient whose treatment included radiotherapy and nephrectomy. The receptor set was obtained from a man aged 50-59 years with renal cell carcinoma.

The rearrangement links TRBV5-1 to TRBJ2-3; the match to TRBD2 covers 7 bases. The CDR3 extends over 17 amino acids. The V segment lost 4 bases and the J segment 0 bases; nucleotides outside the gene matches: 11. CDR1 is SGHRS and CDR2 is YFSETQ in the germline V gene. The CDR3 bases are TGCGCCAGCAGCCCCGGACTAGGGCGACTCAGCACAGATACGCAGTATTTT. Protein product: CASSPGLGRLSTDTQYF. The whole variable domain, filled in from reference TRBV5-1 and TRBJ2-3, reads KAGVTQTPRYLIKTRGQQVTLSCSPISGHRSVSWYQQTPGQGLQFLFEYFSETQRNKGNFPGRFSGRQFSNSRSEMNVSTLELGDSALYLCASSPGLGRLSTDTQYFGPGTRLTVL.

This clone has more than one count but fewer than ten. The CDR3 spells CATSRGGTRGDTEAFF. The CDR3, as DNA: TGTGCCACCAGCAGAGGGGGGACCCGAGGGGACACTGAAGCTTTCTTT. This chain connects TRBV15 to TRBJ1-1, with D perhaps TRBD1 (5 bases). The CDR3 covers 16 residues. CDR1 LNHNV and CDR2 YYDKDF come from the germline V gene (reference sequence). Trimming shortened V by 1 base and J by 3 bases, and 15 bases separated the two germline ends.

DNA for the CDR3: TGTGCCAGCAGCTTAGTATTGGGGGACCCGAATTACTTC. It is translated as CASSLVLGDPNYF. The chain uses TRBV7-2 and TRBJ2-5; the D call may be TRBD1 or TRBD2 (5 bases each). The V and J ends lost 1 base and 14 bases respectively, with 17 bases between them. The CDR3 is made up of 13 amino acids. CDR1 is SGHTA and CDR2 is FQGNSA in the germline V gene.

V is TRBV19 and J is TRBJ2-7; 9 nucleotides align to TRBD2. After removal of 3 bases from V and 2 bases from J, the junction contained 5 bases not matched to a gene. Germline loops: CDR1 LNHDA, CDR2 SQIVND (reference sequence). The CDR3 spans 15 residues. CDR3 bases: TGTGCCAGTAGTATCAGCGGGGGGCAAACCTACGAGCAGTACTTC. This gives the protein CASSISGGQTYEQYF.

Here the CDR3 reads CASSPRSGLAGAGEQYF. The CDR3 DNA reads TGTGCCAGCTCACCAAGGTCCGGACTAGCGGGAGCTGGCGAGCAGTACTTC. The gene calls are TRBV18 and TRBJ2-7, with 13 bases aligning to TRBD2. The CDR3 length is 17 residues. J lost 6 bases, V lost 2 bases, and 10 bases had no gene match. CDR1 KGHSH and CDR2 LQKENI come from the germline V gene.

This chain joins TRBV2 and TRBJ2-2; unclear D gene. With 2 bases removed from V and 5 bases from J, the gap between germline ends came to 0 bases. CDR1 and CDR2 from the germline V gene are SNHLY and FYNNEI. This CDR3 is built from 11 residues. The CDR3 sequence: CASSETGELFF. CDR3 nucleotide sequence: TGTGCCAGCAGTGAAACCGGGGAGCTGTTTTTT.

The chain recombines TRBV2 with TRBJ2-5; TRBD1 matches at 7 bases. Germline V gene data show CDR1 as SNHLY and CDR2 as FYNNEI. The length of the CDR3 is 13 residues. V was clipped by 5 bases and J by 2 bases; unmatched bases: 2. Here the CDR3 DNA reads TGTGCCAGCAGTTGGGACAGACAAGAGACCCAGTACTTC. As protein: CASSWDRQETQYF.

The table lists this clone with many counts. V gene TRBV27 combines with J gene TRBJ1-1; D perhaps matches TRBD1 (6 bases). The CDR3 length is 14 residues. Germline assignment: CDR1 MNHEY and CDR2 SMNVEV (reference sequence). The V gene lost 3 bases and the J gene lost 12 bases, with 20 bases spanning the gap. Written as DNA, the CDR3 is TGTGCCAGCAGTTTGGGGACACCGGCGGATTGGACTTTCTTT. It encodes CASSLGTPADWTFF.

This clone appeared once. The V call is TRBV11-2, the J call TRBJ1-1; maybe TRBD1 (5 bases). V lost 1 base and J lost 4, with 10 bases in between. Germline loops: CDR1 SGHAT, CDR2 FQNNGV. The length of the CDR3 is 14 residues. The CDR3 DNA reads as TGTGCCAGCAGCTTAGCAGGGATCGGCACTGAAGCTTTCTTT. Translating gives CASSLAGIGTEAFF.

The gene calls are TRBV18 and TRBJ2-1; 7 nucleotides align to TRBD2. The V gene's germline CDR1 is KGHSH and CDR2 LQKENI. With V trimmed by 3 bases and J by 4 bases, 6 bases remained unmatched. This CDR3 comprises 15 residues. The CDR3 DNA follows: TGTGCCAGCTCACCCCCCCCCGGGGGGTACAATGAGCAGTTCTTC. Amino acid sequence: CASSPPPGGYNEQFF.

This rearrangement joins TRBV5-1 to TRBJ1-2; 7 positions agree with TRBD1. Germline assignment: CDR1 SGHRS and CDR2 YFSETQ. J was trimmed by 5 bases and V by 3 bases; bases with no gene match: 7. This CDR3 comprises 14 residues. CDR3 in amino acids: CASSSGTADYGYTF. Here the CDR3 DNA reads TGCGCCAGCAGCTCAGGGACAGCCGATTATGGCTACACCTTC. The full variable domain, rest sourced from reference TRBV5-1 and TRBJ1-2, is KAGVTQTPRYLIKTRGQQVTLSCSPISGHRSVSWYQQTPGQGLQFLFEYFSETQRNKGNFPGRFSGRQFSNSRSEMNVSTLELGDSALYLCASSSGTADYGYTFGSGTRLTVV.

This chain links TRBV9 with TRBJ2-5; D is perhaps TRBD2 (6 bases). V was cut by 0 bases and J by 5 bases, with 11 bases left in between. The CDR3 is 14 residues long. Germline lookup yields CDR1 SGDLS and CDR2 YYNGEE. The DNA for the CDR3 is TGTGCCAGCAGCGTAGGGGGAGCGGGCGAGACCCAGTACTTC. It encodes CASSVGGAGETQYF.

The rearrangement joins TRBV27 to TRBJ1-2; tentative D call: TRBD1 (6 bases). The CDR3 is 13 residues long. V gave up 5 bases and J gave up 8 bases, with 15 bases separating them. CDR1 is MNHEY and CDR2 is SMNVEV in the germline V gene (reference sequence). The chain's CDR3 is CASSDRDNWGYTF. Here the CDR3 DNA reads TGTGCCAGCAGTGATCGGGACAATTGGGGCTACACCTTC.

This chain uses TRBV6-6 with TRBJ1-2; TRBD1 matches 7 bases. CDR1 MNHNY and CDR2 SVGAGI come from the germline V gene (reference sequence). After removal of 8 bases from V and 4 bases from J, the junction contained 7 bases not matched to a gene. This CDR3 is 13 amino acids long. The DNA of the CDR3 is TGTGCCAGCGCCCCGACAGGGAGCTATGGCTACACCTTC. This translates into CASAPTGSYGYTF.

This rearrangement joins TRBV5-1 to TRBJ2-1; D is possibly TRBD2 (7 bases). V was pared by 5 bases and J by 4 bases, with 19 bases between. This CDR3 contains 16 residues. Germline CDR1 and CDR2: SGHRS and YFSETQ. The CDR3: CASSYQGTGGYNEQFF. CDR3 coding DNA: TGCGCCAGCAGTTACCAGGGGACGGGGGGATACAATGAGCAGTTCTTC.

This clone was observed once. As DNA, the CDR3 is TGCGCCAGCAGCCAACTAACGGGGGACGAGCAGTACTTC. Amino acids: CASSQLTGDEQYF. This chain joins TRBV4-1 and TRBJ2-5, with D perhaps matching TRBD2 (6 bases). The J call is doubtful: the DNA matches TRBJ2-7 better. The germline CDR1 and CDR2 sequences are MGHRA and YSYEKL. The CDR3 is 13 residues long.

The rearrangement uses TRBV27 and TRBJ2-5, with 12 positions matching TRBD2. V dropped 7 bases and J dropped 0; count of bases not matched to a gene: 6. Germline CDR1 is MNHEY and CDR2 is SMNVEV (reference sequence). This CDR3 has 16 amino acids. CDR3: CASNQTSGGYQETQYF. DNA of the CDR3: TGTGCCAGCAACCAGACTAGCGGGGGCTACCAAGAGACCCAGTACTTC.

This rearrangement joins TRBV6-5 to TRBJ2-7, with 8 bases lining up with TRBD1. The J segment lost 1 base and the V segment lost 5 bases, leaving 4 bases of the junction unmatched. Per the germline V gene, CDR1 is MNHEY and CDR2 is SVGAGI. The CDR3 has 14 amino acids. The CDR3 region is CASSAGGASYEQYF. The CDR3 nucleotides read TGTGCCAGCAGTGCAGGGGGCGCGTCCTACGAGCAGTACTTC.

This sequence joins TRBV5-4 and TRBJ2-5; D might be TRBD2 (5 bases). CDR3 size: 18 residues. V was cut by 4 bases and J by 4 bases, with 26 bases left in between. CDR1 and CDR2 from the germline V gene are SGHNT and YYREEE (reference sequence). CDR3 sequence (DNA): TGTGCCAGCAGCCAAGGACTTTCCCTTGGGCCCTCATCAGAGACCCAGTACTTC. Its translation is CASSQGLSLGPSSETQYF. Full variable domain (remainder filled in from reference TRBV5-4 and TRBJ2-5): ETGVTQSPTHLIKTRGQQVTLRCSSQSGHNTVSWYQQALGQGPQFIFQYYREEENGRGNFPPRFSGLQFPNYSSELNVNALELDDSALYLCASSQGLSLGPSSETQYFGPGTRLLVL.

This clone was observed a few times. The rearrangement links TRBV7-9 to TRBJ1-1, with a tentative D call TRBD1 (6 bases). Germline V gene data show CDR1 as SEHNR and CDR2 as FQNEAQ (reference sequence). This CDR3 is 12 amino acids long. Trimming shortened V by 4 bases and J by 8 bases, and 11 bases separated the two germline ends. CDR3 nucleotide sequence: TGTGCCAGCAGCTCGGGGGCTAGGGAAGCTTTCTTT. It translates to CASSSGAREAFF.

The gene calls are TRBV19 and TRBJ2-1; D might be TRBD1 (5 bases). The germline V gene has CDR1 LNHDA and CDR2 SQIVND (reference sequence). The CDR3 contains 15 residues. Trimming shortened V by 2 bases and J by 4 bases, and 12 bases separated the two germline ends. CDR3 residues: CASSIRIRAYNEQFF. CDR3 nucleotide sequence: TGTGCCAGTAGTATAAGGATCAGGGCTTACAATGAGCAGTTCTTC.

The DNA of the CDR3 is TGTGCCAGCAGTCCAGCGGGAGTCTCCTACAATGAGCAGTTCTTC. It codes for CASSPAGVSYNEQFF. This chain links TRBV27 with TRBJ2-1, with 8 bases aligning to TRBD2. CDR3 length: 15 residues. Looked up from germline, CDR1 is MNHEY and CDR2 is SMNVEV (reference sequence). V lost 5 bases to trimming and J lost 0 bases; unmatched junction nucleotides: 3.

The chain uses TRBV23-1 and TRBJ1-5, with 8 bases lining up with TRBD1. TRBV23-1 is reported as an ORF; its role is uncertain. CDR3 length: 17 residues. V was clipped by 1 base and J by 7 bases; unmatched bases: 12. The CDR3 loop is CASSQYPGGFVRQPQHF. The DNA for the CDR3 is TGCGCCAGCAGTCAATACCCAGGGGGCTTTGTCAGGCAGCCCCAGCATTTT.

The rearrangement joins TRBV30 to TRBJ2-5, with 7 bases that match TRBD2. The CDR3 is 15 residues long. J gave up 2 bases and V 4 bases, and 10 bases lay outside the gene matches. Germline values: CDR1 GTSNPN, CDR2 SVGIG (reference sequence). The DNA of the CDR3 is TGTGCCTGGACCACCTGGGGGGGAAGGCAAGAGACCCAGTACTTC. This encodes CAWTTWGGRQETQYF.

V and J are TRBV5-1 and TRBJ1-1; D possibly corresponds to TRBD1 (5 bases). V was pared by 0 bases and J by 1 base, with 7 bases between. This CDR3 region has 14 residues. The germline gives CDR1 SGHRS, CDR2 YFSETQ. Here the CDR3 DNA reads TGCGCCAGCAGCTTGGGGGGACGGAACACTGAAGCTTTCTTT. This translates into CASSLGGRNTEAFF.

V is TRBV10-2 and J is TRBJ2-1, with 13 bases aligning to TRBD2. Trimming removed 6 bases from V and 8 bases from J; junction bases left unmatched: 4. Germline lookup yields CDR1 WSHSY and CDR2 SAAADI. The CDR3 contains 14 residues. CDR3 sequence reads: CASRTSGRAHEQFF. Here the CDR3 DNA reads TGCGCCAGCAGAACTAGCGGGAGGGCCCATGAGCAGTTCTTC.

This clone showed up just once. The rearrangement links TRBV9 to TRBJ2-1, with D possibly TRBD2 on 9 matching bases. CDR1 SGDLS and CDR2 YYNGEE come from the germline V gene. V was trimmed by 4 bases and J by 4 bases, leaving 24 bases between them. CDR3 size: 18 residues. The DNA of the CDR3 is TGTGCCAGCAGCCTCACCGGACAGGGACTAGCTTCATACAATGAGCAGTTCTTC. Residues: CASSLTGQGLASYNEQFF.

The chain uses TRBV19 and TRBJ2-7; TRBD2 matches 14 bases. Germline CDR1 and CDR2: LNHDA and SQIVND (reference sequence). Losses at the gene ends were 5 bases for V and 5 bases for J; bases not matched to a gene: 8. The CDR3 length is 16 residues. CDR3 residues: CASSPQGTSGGNEQYF. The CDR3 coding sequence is TGTGCCAGTAGTCCTCAAGGGACTAGCGGGGGAAACGAGCAGTACTTC.

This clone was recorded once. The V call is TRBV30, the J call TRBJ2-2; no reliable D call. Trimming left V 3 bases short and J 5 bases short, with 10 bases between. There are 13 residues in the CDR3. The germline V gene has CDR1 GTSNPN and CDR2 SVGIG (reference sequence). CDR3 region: CAWSLQGTGELFF. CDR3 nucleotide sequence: TGTGCCTGGAGCTTGCAAGGTACCGGGGAGCTGTTTTTT.

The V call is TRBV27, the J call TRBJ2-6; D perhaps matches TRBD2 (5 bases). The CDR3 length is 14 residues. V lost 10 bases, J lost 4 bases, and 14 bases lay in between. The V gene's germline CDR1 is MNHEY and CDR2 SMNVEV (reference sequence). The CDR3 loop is CATQMRAGANVLTF. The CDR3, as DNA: TGTGCCACCCAAATGAGGGCCGGGGCCAACGTCCTGACTTTC.

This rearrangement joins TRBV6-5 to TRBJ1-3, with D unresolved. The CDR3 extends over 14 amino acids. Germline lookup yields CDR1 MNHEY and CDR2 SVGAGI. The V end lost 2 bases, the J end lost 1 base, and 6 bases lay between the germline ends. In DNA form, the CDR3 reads TGTGCCAGCAGTTACGGCGAGTCTGGAAACACCATATATTTT. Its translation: CASSYGESGNTIYF.